Below, 20 T cell receptor beta chains from the same sample are listed, as sequenced in a study of blood T cell repertoires in COVID-19. Libraries were prepared by immunoSEQ multiplex PCR; TCRdb keeps only in-frame clonotypes and omits some of them. The data contain 180,000 or so clones, roughly 88% of them singletons. What was sequenced was PBMCs or T cells enriched from blood (not recorded which). Receptors were obtained from a woman between 55 and 75 years old who had recovered from COVID-19.

In DNA, the CDR3 is TGTGCCAGCTCACCGGGACAGACCACTAACTATGGCTACACCTTC. Protein: CASSPGQTTNYGYTF. The chain recombines TRBV18 with TRBJ1-2; 7 bases agree with TRBD1. The CDR3 contains 15 residues. V was clipped by 3 bases and J by 0 bases; unmatched bases: 4. Germline CDR1 is KGHSH and CDR2 is LQKENI. The variable domain in full, completed from reference TRBV18 and TRBJ1-2, reads NAGVMQNPRHLVRRRGQEARLRCSPMKGHSHVYWYRQLPEEGLKFMVYLQKENIIDESGMPKERFSAEFPKEGPSILRIQQVVRGDSAAYFCASSPGQTTNYGYTFGSGTRLTVV.

In this sample, this clone turned up once. This sequence joins TRBV5-1 and TRBJ1-2, with 9 bases aligning to TRBD1. The CDR3 runs to 14 residues. With V trimmed by 3 bases and J by 4 bases, 4 bases remained unmatched. Germline V lookup: CDR1 SGHRS, CDR2 YFSETQ. DNA for the CDR3: TGCGCCAGCAGCTGGACAGGGGCAGGCTATGGCTACACCTTC. Protein: CASSWTGAGYGYTF.

In nucleotides, the CDR3 is TGCGCCAGCGCTGACAGGACAACTTTCACAGATACGCAGTATTTT. The encoded protein is CASADRTTFTDTQYF. This sequence joins TRBV10-2 and TRBJ2-3; D might be TRBD1 (6 bases). Germline CDR1 WSHSY, CDR2 SAAADI. This CDR3 has 15 amino acids. V dropped 8 bases and J dropped 2 bases, with 17 bases sitting between them.

The rearrangement uses TRBV5-4 and TRBJ2-1; D might be TRBD2 (7 bases). CDR1 and CDR2 from the germline V gene are SGHNT and YYREEE (reference sequence). This CDR3 contains 15 residues. Trimming cost V 4 bases and J 2 bases, with 13 bases left between them. CDR3: CASSLGAGAYNEQFF. CDR3 bases: TGTGCCAGCAGCCTGGGGGCGGGGGCCTACAATGAGCAGTTCTTC.

The rearrangement uses TRBV2 and TRBJ1-1, with D tentatively TRBD1 (6 bases). The CDR3 consists of 14 residues. The V end lost 5 bases, the J end lost 1 base, and 11 bases lay between the germline ends. Germline CDR1 reads SNHLY; CDR2 reads FYNNEI. As DNA, the CDR3 is TGTGCCAGCAGTAATCAGGGGTGGAACACTGAAGCTTTCTTT. Amino acid sequence: CASSNQGWNTEAFF. Full variable domain (outside the CDR3, taken from reference TRBV2 and TRBJ1-1): EPEVTQTPSHQVTQMGQEVILRCVPISNHLYFYWYRQILGQKVEFLVSFYNNEISEKSEIFDDQFSVERPDGSNFTLKIRSTKLEDSAMYFCASSNQGWNTEAFFGQGTRLTVV.

This chain links TRBV20-1 with TRBJ1-1; D may be TRBD1 (6 bases). Trimming left V 3 bases short and J 4 bases short, with 15 bases between. The germline CDR1 and CDR2 sequences are DFQATT and SNEGSKA (reference sequence). This CDR3 comprises 14 residues. The CDR3 sequence: CSASAQGGGTEAFF. The CDR3 DNA reads TGCAGTGCTAGTGCACAGGGCGGTGGCACTGAAGCTTTCTTT.

This chain uses TRBV2 with TRBJ2-2, with 8 bases fitting TRBD1. Germline lookup yields CDR1 SNHLY and CDR2 FYNNEI. The CDR3 covers 13 residues. J was trimmed by 6 bases and V by 4 bases; bases with no gene match: 1. The CDR3 DNA reads as TGTGCCAGCAGTGCAGGGGGCGCCGGGGAGCTGTTTTTT. Its protein is CASSAGGAGELFF.

CDR3 bases: TGTGCCAGCATAGGGCAGGGCAACACCGGGGAGCTGTTTTTT. It translates to CASIGQGNTGELFF. This chain joins TRBV2 and TRBJ2-2; a possible D gene is TRBD1 (5 bases). The V and J ends lost 7 bases and 2 bases respectively, with 11 bases between them. CDR1 and CDR2 from the germline V gene are SNHLY and FYNNEI. There are 14 residues in the CDR3.

The genes are TRBV5-1 and TRBJ1-1; a possible D gene is TRBD1 (6 bases). Germline CDR1 SGHRS, CDR2 YFSETQ. The CDR3 extends over 12 amino acids. Trimming left V 5 bases short and J 8 bases short, with 13 bases between. The CDR3 reads CASRQGHREAFF. The CDR3 coding sequence is TGCGCCAGCAGACAGGGACACCGCGAAGCTTTCTTT.

J is TRBJ2-7 and V is TRBV14, with a possible D match to TRBD2 (5 bases). Germline CDR1 and CDR2: SGHDN and FVKESK. With 1 base removed from V and 7 bases from J, the gap between germline ends came to 8 bases. CDR3 length equals 12 residues. The CDR3 sequence: CASSQGSGEQYF. Written as DNA, the CDR3 is TGTGCCAGCAGCCAAGGGTCGGGGGAGCAGTACTTC.

The rearrangement links TRBV2 to TRBJ1-5; D unresolved. CDR3 size: 14 residues. The V end was cut by 7 bases, the J end by 6 bases, with 16 bases between. From germline, CDR1 is SNHLY and CDR2 FYNNEI. The CDR3 here is CASIGSLAGQPQHF. In DNA form, the CDR3 reads TGTGCCAGCATTGGCTCCTTGGCGGGTCAGCCCCAGCATTTT.

The rearrangement uses TRBV7-3 and TRBJ2-5, with D maybe TRBD2 (7 bases). The CDR3 spans 14 residues. The germline V gene has CDR1 SGHTA and CDR2 FQGTGA. V lost 1 base to trimming and J lost 5 bases, with 11 bases between them. In nucleotides, the CDR3 is TGTGCCAGCAGCTTAAACGCGGGGGCGGAGACCCAGTACTTC. Amino acid sequence: CASSLNAGAETQYF.

The chain recombines TRBV11-1 with TRBJ2-7, with D unclear. This CDR3 is 13 amino acids long. Germline CDR1 reads SGHAT; CDR2 reads FQDESV (reference sequence). V lost 1 base, J lost 3 bases, and 7 bases lay in between. CDR3 amino acids: CASSLVDFYEQYF. The DNA for the CDR3 is TGTGCCAGCAGCTTAGTCGACTTCTACGAGCAGTACTTC.

This clone occurred once. This sequence joins TRBV5-1 and TRBJ1-5, with D uncertain. Germline CDR1 is SGHRS and CDR2 is YFSETQ. Trimming removed 0 bases at V and 1 base at J, with 8 bases between. This CDR3 region has 15 residues. The chain's CDR3 is CASSLDGWSNQPQHF. CDR3 nucleotides: TGCGCCAGCAGCTTGGACGGGTGGAGCAATCAGCCCCAGCATTTT.

This chain links TRBV5-1 with TRBJ1-1; a weak D match, TRBD1 (5 bases). The germline V gene encodes CDR1 SGHRS and CDR2 YFSETQ. V was clipped by 2 bases and J by 5 bases, with 10 bases between them. This CDR3 is 13 amino acids long. CDR3 nucleotides: TGCGCCAGCAGCTTCACCCGGGGGACTGAAGCTTTCTTT. Translation: CASSFTRGTEAFF.

The rearrangement uses TRBV7-9 and TRBJ2-1; 8 bases match TRBD1. CDR1 SEHNR and CDR2 FQNEAQ come from the germline V gene (reference sequence). CDR3 length equals 13 residues. V gave up 5 bases and J gave up 5 bases; unmatched junction bases: 2. This chain's CDR3 is CASSRTGNNEQFF. CDR3 DNA: TGTGCCAGCAGCCGGACAGGGAACAATGAGCAGTTCTTC.

The V gene is TRBV10-3, the J gene TRBJ1-2; 7 nucleotides agree with TRBD1. The junction had 4 bases not matched to a gene; V was cut back by 6 bases and J by 6 bases. Germline CDR1 and CDR2: ENHRY and SYGVKD. CDR3 length: 12 amino acids. The CDR3: CAISPDRDGYTF. The CDR3, as DNA: TGTGCCATCAGCCCCGACAGGGATGGCTACACCTTC.

The sample holds one count of this clone. The chain is built from TRBV30 and TRBJ1-2; 10 bases agree with TRBD1. The ends lost 7 bases at V and 5 bases at J; junction bases unmatched: 10. Germline V gene lookup returns CDR1 GTSNPN and CDR2 SVGIG (reference sequence). CDR3 size: 14 residues. The CDR3 sequence: CALESRDRGYGYTF. Written as DNA, the CDR3 is TGTGCCTTAGAGTCCCGGGACAGGGGTTATGGCTACACCTTC.

The V call is TRBV10-2, the J call TRBJ2-3; D gene unclear. CDR1 and CDR2 (germline): WSHSY, SAAADI. This CDR3 has 13 residues. Trimming took 7 bases from V and 0 from J, leaving 8 bases between them. The CDR3 spells CASKLSSTDTQYF. In DNA form, the CDR3 reads TGCGCCAGCAAGCTTTCTAGCACAGATACGCAGTATTTT.

The V gene is TRBV5-5, the J gene TRBJ2-1; 8 bases are a match to TRBD2. CDR1 is SGHKS, CDR2 YYEKEE, per germline (reference sequence). The CDR3 length is 16 residues. After removal of 3 bases from V and 5 bases from J, the junction contained 10 bases not matched to a gene. For the CDR3, the DNA is TGTGCCAGCAGCTCCCATCTGGCTAGCGGGCACAATGAGCAGTTCTTC. As protein: CASSSHLASGHNEQFF. Based on the CDR3 plus reference TRBV5-5 and TRBJ2-1, the full variable domain is DAGVTQSPTHLIKTRGQQVTLRCSPISGHKSVSWYQQVLGQGPQFIFQYYEKEERGRGNFPDRFSARQFPNYSSELNVNALLLGDSALYLCASSSHLASGHNEQFFGPGTRLTVL.